This T cell receptor (beta chain) came from a study of OX40 agonist ivuxolimab in advanced cancers. Per the germline V gene, CDR1 is SEHNR and CDR2 is FQNEAQ (reference sequence). The V segment lost 0 bases and the J segment 6 bases; nucleotides outside the gene matches: 6. The CDR3 contains 15 residues. Clones were read by immunoSEQ multiplex PCR, and TCRdb kept only the in-frame ones, dropping some. The repertoire includes around 11,000 clones, over 55% of them detected once, and 46% sits in the top ten. This clone is medium-sized (0.01 to 0.1%). The chain carries TRBV7-9 and TRBJ1-1; 8 positions agree with TRBD1. The TCR was taken from an adult with an advanced solid tumor such as melanoma, head and neck, liver or kidney cancer. This sample comprised CD4+ or CD8+ T cells sorted from blood, obtained in a trial of the OX40 agonist ivuxolimab. CDR3 loop: CASSLADRVRSEAFF. The CDR3, as DNA: TGTGCCAGCAGCTTAGCGGACAGGGTGAGATCTGAAGCTTTCTTT.